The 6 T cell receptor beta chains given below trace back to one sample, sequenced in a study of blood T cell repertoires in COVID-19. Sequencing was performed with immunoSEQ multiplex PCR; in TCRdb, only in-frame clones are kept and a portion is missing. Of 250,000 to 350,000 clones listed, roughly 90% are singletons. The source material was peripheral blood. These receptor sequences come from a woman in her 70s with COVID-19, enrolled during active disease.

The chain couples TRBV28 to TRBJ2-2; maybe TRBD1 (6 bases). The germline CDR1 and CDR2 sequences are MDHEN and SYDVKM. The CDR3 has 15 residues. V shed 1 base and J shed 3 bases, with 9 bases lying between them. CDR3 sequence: CASSLFAGDTGELFF. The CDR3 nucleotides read TGTGCCAGCAGTTTATTTGCAGGGGACACCGGGGAGCTGTTTTTT. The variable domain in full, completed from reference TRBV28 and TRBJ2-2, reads DVKVTQSSRYLVKRTGEKVFLECVQDMDHENMFWYRQDPGLGLRLIYFSYDVKMKEKGDIPEGYSVSREKKERFSLILESASTNQTSMYLCASSLFAGDTGELFFGEGSRLTVL.

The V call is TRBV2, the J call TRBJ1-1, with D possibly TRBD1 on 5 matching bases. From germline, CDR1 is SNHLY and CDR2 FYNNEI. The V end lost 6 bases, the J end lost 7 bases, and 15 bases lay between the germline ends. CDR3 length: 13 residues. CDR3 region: CASRKDIRVEAFF. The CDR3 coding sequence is TGTGCCAGCAGGAAGGACATAAGGGTTGAAGCTTTCTTT.

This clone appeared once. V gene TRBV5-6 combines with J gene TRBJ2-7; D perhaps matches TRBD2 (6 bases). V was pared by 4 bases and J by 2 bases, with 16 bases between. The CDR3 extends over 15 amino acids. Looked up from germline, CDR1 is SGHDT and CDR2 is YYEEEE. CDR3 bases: TGTGCCAGCAGCGTCGGGACTCTCTGGCCCTACGAGCAGTACTTC. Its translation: CASSVGTLWPYEQYF. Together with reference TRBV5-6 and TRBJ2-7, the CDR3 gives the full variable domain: DAGVTQSPTHLIKTRGQQVTLRCSPKSGHDTVSWYQQALGQGPQFIFQYYEEEERQRGNFPDRFSGHQFPNYSSELNVNALLLGDSALYLCASSVGTLWPYEQYFGPGTRLTVT.

CDR3: CASSRVRLAGGETQYF. The CDR3 DNA follows: TGTGCCAGCAGCCGGGTCAGGCTAGCGGGGGGAGAGACCCAGTACTTC. J is TRBJ2-5 and V is TRBV3-1 (or the pseudogene TRBV3-2); 11 nucleotides agree with TRBD2. The junction had 8 bases not matched to a gene; V was cut back by 4 bases and J by 4 bases. There are 16 residues in the CDR3. CDR1 and CDR2 from the germline V gene are LGHDT and YNNKEL (reference sequence).

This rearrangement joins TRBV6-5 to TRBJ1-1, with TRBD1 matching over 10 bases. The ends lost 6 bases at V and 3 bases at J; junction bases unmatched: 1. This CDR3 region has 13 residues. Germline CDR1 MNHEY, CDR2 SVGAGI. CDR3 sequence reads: CASRDRGDTEAFF. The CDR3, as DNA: TGTGCCAGCAGGGACAGGGGGGACACTGAAGCTTTCTTT.

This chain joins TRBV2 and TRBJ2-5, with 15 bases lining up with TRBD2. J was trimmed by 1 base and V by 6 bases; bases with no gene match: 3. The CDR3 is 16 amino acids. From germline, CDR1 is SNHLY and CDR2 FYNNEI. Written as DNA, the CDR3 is TGTGCCAGCAGACGGGGACTAGCGGGGGGCCAAGAGACCCAGTACTTC. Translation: CASRRGLAGGQETQYF.